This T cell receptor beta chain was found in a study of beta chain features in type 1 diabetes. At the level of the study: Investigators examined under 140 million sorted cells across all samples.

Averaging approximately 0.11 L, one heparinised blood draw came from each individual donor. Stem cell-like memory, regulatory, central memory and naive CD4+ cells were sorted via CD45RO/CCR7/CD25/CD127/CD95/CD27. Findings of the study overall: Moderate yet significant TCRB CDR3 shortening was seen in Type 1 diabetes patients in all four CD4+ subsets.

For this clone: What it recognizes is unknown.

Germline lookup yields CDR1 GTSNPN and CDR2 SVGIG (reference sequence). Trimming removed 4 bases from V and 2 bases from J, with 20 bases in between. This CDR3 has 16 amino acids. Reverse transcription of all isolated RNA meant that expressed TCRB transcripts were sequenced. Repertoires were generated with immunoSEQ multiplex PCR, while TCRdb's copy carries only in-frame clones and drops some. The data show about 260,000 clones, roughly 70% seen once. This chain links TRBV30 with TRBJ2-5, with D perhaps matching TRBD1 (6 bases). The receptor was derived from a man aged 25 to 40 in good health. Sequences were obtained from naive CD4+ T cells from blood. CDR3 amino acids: CAWIRPSRGSQETQYF. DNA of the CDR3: TGTGCCTGGATTCGCCCATCCAGGGGCTCGCAAGAGACCCAGTACTTC.